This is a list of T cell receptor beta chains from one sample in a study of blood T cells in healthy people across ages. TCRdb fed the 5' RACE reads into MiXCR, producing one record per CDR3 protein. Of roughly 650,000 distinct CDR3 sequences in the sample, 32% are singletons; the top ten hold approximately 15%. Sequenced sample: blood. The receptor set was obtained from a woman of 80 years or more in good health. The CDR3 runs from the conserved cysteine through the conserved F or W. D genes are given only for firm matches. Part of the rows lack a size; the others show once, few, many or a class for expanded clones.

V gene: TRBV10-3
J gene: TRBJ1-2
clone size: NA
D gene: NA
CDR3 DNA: TGTGCCATCAGTGAGTCGACTCGGTTAGCTAACTATGGCTACACCTTC
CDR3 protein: CAISESTRLANYGYTF

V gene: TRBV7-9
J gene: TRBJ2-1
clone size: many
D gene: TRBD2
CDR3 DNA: TGTGCCAGCAGCCTTGGTAGCGGGGGGGCCGATGAGCAGTTCTTC
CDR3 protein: CASSLGSGGADEQFF

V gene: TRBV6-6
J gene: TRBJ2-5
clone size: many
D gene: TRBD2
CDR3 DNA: TGTGCCAGCAGTCTCCTCCAGCGGGGGCAAGAGACCCAGTACTTC
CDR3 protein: CASSLLQRGQETQYF

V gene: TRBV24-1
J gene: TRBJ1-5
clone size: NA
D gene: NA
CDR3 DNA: TGTGCCACCAGCGCAGCTGGAGATCATCAGCCCCAGCATTTT
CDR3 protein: CATSAAGDHQPQHF

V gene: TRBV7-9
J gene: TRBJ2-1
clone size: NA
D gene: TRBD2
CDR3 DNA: TGTGCCAGCAGCTTCCCTAGCGGGGGAACCCATGAGCAGTTCTTC
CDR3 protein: CASSFPSGGTHEQFF

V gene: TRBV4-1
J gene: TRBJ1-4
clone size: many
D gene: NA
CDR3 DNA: TGCGCCAGCAGCCAAGTCCCGGGCCCGGCAAATGAAAAACTGTTTTTT
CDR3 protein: CASSQVPGPANEKLFF

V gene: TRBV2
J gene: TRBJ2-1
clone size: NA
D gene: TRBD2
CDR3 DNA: TGTGCCAGCAGTGGAAATTTAGCGGGAAGAGACAATGAGCAGTTCTTC
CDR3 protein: CASSGNLAGRDNEQFF

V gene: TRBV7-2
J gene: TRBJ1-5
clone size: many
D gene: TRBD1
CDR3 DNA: TGTGCCAGCAGCATACAGGGGGTAGGCAATCAGCCCCAGCATTTT
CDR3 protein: CASSIQGVGNQPQHF

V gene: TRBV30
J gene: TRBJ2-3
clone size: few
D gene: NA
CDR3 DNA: TGTGCCTGGAGTGGGGTTACGCAGTATTTT
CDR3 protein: CAWSGVTQYF

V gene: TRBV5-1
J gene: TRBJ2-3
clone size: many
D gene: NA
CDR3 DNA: TGCGCCAGCAGCTTGGATACTAAGCCAGATACGCAGTATTTT
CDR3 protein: CASSLDTKPDTQYF

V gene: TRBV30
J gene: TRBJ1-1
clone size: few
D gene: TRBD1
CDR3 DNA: TGTGCCTGGAATCGACAGGGTCAGAACACTGAAGCTTTCTTT
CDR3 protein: CAWNRQGQNTEAFF

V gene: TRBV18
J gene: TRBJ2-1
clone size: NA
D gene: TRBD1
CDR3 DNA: TGTGCCAGCTCACCACTCGGACAGGGGGCACAAGAGACCCAGTTCTTC
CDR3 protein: CASSPLGQGAQETQFF

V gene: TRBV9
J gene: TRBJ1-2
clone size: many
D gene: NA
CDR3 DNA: TGTGCCAGCAGCGTACAGGGCCTCTATGGCTACACCTTC
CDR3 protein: CASSVQGLYGYTF

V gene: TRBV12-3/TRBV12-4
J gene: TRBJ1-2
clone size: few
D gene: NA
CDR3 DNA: TGTGCCAGCAGTTTAATAGGAAAGGATGGCTACACCTTC
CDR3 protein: CASSLIGKDGYTF

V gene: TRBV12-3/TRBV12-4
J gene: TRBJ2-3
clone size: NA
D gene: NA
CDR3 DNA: TGTGCCAGCACGCGGGACAGAGCAGATACGCAGTATTTT
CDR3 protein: CASTRDRADTQYF

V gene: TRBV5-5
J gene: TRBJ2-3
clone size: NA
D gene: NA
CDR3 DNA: TGTGCCAGCAGCCCTGACAGGCTACTGGCAGATACGCAGTATTTT
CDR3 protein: CASSPDRLLADTQYF

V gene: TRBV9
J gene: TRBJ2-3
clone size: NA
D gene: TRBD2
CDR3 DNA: TGTGCCAGCAGCGACCTAGCGGGATTCGCAGATACGCAGTATTTT
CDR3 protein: CASSDLAGFADTQYF

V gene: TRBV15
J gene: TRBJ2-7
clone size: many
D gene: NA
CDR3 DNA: TGTGCCACCAGCAGAGGGGGGGACTACGAGCAGTACTTC
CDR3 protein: CATSRGGDYEQYF

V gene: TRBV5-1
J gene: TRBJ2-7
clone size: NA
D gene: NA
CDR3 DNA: TGCGCCAGCAGCTTGACAGAAGATTACGAGCAGTACTTC
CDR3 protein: CASSLTEDYEQYF

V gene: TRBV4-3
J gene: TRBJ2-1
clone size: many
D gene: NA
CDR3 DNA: TGCGCCAGCAGCCGGCTCCAGGGGGGTGGAAACAATGAGCAGTTCTTC
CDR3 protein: CASSRLQGGGNNEQFF

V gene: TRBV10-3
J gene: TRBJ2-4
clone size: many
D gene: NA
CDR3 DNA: TGTGCCATCAGTGAGCGCGGGTTGGAAAACATTCAGTACTTC
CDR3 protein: CAISERGLENIQYF

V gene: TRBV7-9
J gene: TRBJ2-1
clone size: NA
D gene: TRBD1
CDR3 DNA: TGTGCCAGCAGCCCTGCCGGGACAGGGTACAATGAGCAGTTCTTC
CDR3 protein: CASSPAGTGYNEQFF